The 20 T cell receptor beta chains below all came from one sample that was sequenced in a study of T cell responses to AZD1222 COVID-19 vaccine. Sequencing used immunoSEQ multiplex PCR; TCRdb keeps in-frame clones, though not all of them. The table lists about 120,000 clones, 91% of them singletons, with over 3.5% in the top ten. This specimen was peripheral blood, taken on day 0 of AZD1222 vaccination. The receptors originated from an adult in good health.

This rearrangement joins TRBV18 to TRBJ1-2; D ambiguous. The CDR3 consists of 17 residues. V shed 4 bases and J shed 2 bases, with 20 bases lying between them. Germline V gene lookup returns CDR1 KGHSH and CDR2 LQKENI. The CDR3 is CASSRTPPSEINYGYTF. The CDR3 DNA reads as TGTGCCAGCTCACGAACCCCACCTAGCGAGATAAACTATGGCTACACCTTC.

This chain joins TRBV20-1 and TRBJ1-5, with 8 bases aligning to TRBD1. With 3 bases clipped from V and 0 bases from J, the junction kept 4 bases outside the gene matches. Germline CDR1 reads DFQATT; CDR2 reads SNEGSKA (reference sequence). The CDR3 sequence is 15 residues long. CDR3 sequence reads: CSASDTGGSNQPQHF. The CDR3 DNA is TGCAGTGCTAGTGATACAGGGGGTAGCAATCAGCCCCAGCATTTT.

The J gene is TRBJ2-7, the V gene TRBV9; TRBD2 agrees at 8 bases. Germline values: CDR1 SGDLS, CDR2 YYNGEE. The CDR3 is made up of 15 amino acids. Germline trimming cut 3 bases from V and 0 bases from J; bases unmatched to any gene: 5. CDR3 residues: CASSGGTSGSYEQYF. The CDR3 DNA sequence: TGTGCCAGCAGCGGTGGAACTAGCGGCTCCTACGAGCAGTACTTC. Based on the CDR3 plus reference TRBV9 and TRBJ2-7, the full variable domain is DSGVTQTPKHLITATGQRVTLRCSPRSGDLSVYWYQQSLDQGLQFLIQYYNGEERAKGNILERFSAQQFPDLHSELNLSSLELGDSALYFCASSGGTSGSYEQYFGPGTRLTVT.

This chain joins TRBV7-2 and TRBJ2-2, with 7 nucleotides matching TRBD2. This CDR3 comprises 14 residues. J lost 4 bases, V lost 1 base, and 0 bases had no gene match. Germline assignment: CDR1 SGHTA and CDR2 FQGNSA. The CDR3 DNA sequence: TGTGCCAGCAGCTTAGTAGCGGGCACCGGGGAGCTGTTTTTT. Protein: CASSLVAGTGELFF.

J is TRBJ2-7 and V is TRBV10-3; D is undetermined. CDR1 and CDR2 (germline): ENHRY, SYGVKD. The CDR3 length is 15 residues. Trimming left V 6 bases short and J 1 base short, with 16 bases between. In nucleotides, the CDR3 is TGTGCCATCAGAACTAAACGAGGTCAATCCTACGAGCAGTACTTC. This translates into CAIRTKRGQSYEQYF.

The V gene is TRBV7-2, the J gene TRBJ1-4; D ambiguous. Germline assignment: CDR1 SGHTA and CDR2 FQGNSA. V was pared by 4 bases and J by 4 bases, with 13 bases between. CDR3 size: 15 residues. CDR3: CASSSGRSRNEKLFF. DNA for the CDR3: TGTGCCAGCAGCTCCGGACGGAGCCGTAATGAAAAACTGTTTTTT.

V gene TRBV5-1 combines with J gene TRBJ2-7, with a tentative D call TRBD1 (6 bases). CDR1 is SGHRS and CDR2 is YFSETQ in the germline V gene. The CDR3 covers 16 residues. V lost 0 bases and J 3 bases, leaving 16 bases between the germline ends. The CDR3 here is CASSLDDPGHLYEQYF. In DNA, the CDR3 is TGCGCCAGCAGCTTGGACGACCCGGGACATCTCTACGAGCAGTACTTC.

This clone was detected only once. The chain recombines TRBV6-1 with TRBJ1-1; D uncertain. Germline CDR1 MNHNS, CDR2 SASEGT. CDR3 size: 13 residues. V lost 2 bases and J 1 base, leaving 5 bases between the germline ends. The CDR3 DNA reads TGTGCCAGCAGTGAAAATTGGAACACTGAAGCTTTCTTT. This encodes CASSENWNTEAFF.

The chain couples TRBV2 to TRBJ1-6; D is unclear. The germline gives CDR1 SNHLY, CDR2 FYNNEI. CDR3 length equals 14 residues. V shed 7 bases and J shed 6 bases, with 13 bases lying between them. CDR3 protein: CASIRTVTNSPLHF. The CDR3 DNA reads as TGTGCCAGCATTAGGACCGTAACTAATTCACCCCTCCACTTT.

The V gene is TRBV27, the J gene TRBJ1-2, with TRBD1 matching over 7 bases. The CDR3 loop spans 16 amino acids. Unmatched junction bases numbered 16, after V lost 6 bases and J lost 6 bases. The germline V gene has CDR1 MNHEY and CDR2 SMNVEV (reference sequence). CDR3: CASRPLRGRVKNGYTF. The CDR3 coding sequence is TGTGCCAGCAGACCCTTGAGGGGGCGCGTGAAAAATGGCTACACCTTC.

In DNA, the CDR3 is TGCAGCGTTGAAGAGGGGGCATACACCGGGGAGCTGTTTTTT. Translation: CSVEEGAYTGELFF. J is TRBJ2-2 and V is TRBV29-1; a possible D gene is TRBD1 (6 bases). The CDR3 covers 14 residues. CDR1 is SQVTM and CDR2 is ANQGSEA in the germline V gene. V gave up 0 bases and J gave up 3 bases, with 8 bases separating them.

This chain uses TRBV5-6 with TRBJ2-7; D not resolved. This CDR3 spans 11 amino acids. From germline, CDR1 is SGHDT and CDR2 YYEEEE. The ends were cut back, 4 bases at V and 7 bases at J, with 9 bases in the middle. CDR3 amino acids: CASSTALEQYF. CDR3 in DNA: TGTGCCAGCAGCACGGCCTTGGAGCAGTACTTC.

The chain employs TRBV14 and TRBJ2-7, with a tentative D call TRBD1 (6 bases). This CDR3 contains 14 residues. V lost 10 bases to trimming and J lost 1 base, with 17 bases between them. The germline gives CDR1 SGHDN, CDR2 FVKESK. CDR3 in DNA: TGTGCCACCGGGCGATCCGACAGGTCCTACGAGCAGTACTTC. This gives the protein CATGRSDRSYEQYF. The variable domain in full, completed from reference TRBV14 and TRBJ2-7, reads EAGVTQFPSHSVIEKGQTVTLRCDPISGHDNLYWYRRVMGKEIKFLLHFVKESKQDESGMPNNRFLAERTGGTYSTLKVQPAELEDSGVYFCATGRSDRSYEQYFGPGTRLTVT.

This clone was observed once. The rearrangement uses TRBV6-5 and TRBJ1-6; D is uncertain. Germline V lookup: CDR1 MNHEY, CDR2 SVGAGI. Trimming left V 7 bases short and J 14 bases short, with 12 bases between. The CDR3 has 11 amino acids. The CDR3 DNA is TGTGCCAGCAATTTATCGGGGACCCTCCACTTT. This translates into CASNLSGTLHF.

This chain uses TRBV10-3 with TRBJ1-1, with a tentative D call TRBD1 (6 bases). CDR3 length equals 11 residues. Trimming took 11 bases from V and 6 from J, leaving 13 bases between them. Germline lookup yields CDR1 ENHRY and CDR2 SYGVKD. DNA of the CDR3: TGTGCCGCAGGGGAAGTGGCTGAAGCTTTCTTT. Its protein is CAAGEVAEAFF.

The genes are TRBV6-1 and TRBJ1-2, with 7 bases identical to TRBD1. Germline V gives CDR1 MNHNS, CDR2 SASEGT. The J segment lost 0 bases and the V segment lost 3 bases, leaving 7 bases of the junction unmatched. The CDR3 spans 16 residues. The CDR3 is CASSEGAGTANYGYTF. In nucleotides, the CDR3 is TGTGCCAGCAGTGAGGGGGCCGGGACAGCTAACTATGGCTACACCTTC.

V gene TRBV30 combines with J gene TRBJ1-5; D is possibly TRBD1 (5 bases). V dropped 3 bases and J dropped 7 bases, with 13 bases sitting between them. The CDR3 length is 13 residues. CDR1 GTSNPN and CDR2 SVGIG come from the germline V gene (reference sequence). CDR3 amino acids: CAWSALRDQPQHF. The CDR3 nucleotides read TGTGCCTGGAGCGCCCTTCGGGACCAGCCCCAGCATTTT.

The chain carries TRBV6-1 and TRBJ1-4, with a possible D match to TRBD1 (5 bases). The ends were cut back, 2 bases at V and 0 bases at J, with 13 bases in the middle. The CDR3 is 17 residues long. Germline CDR1 and CDR2: MNHNS and SASEGT. The CDR3 DNA reads TGTGCCAGCAGTGAATGGGGCAGGTCGACAACTAATGAAAAACTGTTTTTT. Its protein is CASSEWGRSTTNEKLFF.

The chain uses TRBV2 and TRBJ2-7; 11 nucleotides line up with TRBD2. The trim removed 8 bases at V and 6 bases at J, leaving 12 bases unmatched. CDR1 is SNHLY, CDR2 FYNNEI, per germline. This CDR3 spans 15 amino acids. The CDR3 loop reads CASRSLAGGPIEQYF. As DNA, the CDR3 is TGTGCCAGCCGTAGTCTAGCGGGGGGACCCATCGAGCAGTACTTC.

The J gene is TRBJ1-6, the V gene TRBV6-6; D gene unclear. The CDR3 spans 11 residues. Germline CDR1 MNHNY, CDR2 SVGAGI (reference sequence). Trimming took off 6 bases at V and 14 bases at J, with 11 bases between the two ends. The CDR3 nucleotides read TGTGCCAGCAGCCCCGGGAGGGCCCTCCACTTT. Translated, it gives CASSPGRALHF.